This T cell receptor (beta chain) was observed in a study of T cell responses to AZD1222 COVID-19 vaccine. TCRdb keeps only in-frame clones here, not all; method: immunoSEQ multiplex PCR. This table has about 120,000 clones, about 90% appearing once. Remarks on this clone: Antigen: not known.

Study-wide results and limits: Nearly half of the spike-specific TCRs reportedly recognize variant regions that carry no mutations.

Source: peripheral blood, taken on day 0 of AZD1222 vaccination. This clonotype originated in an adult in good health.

The CDR3 is CAWSVLGQSITYEQYF. CDR3 in DNA: TGTGCCTGGAGTGTACTTGGTCAGTCGATTACCTACGAGCAGTACTTC. The V gene is TRBV30, the J gene TRBJ2-7; D is unclear. Between the trimmed V and J ends, which lost 0 bases and 2 bases, there was a span of 17 bases. The germline CDR1 and CDR2 sequences are GTSNPN and SVGIG (reference sequence). This CDR3 has 16 residues.